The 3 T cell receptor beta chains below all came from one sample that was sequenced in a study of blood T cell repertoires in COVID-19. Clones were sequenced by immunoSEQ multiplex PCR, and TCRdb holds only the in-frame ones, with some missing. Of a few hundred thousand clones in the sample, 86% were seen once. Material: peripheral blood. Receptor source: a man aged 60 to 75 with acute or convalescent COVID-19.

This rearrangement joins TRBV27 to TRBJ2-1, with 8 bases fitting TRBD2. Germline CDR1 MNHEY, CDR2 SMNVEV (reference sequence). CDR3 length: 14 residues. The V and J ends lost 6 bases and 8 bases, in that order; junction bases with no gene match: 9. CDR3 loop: CASSLSAGEDEQFF. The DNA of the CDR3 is TGTGCCAGCAGCCTCTCAGCGGGAGAAGATGAGCAGTTCTTC.

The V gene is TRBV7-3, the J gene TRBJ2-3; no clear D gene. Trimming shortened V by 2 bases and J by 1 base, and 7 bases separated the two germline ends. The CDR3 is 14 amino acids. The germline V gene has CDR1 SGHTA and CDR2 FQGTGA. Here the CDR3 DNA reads TGTGCCAGCAGCTTACGGAGTGGCACAGATACGCAGTATTTT. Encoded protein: CASSLRSGTDTQYF.

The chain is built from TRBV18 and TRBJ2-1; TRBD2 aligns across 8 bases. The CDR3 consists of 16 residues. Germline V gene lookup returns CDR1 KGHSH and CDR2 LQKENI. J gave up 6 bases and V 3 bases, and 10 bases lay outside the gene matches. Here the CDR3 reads CASSPLPGGLGNEQFF. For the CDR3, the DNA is TGTGCCAGCTCACCCCTACCGGGGGGGCTCGGCAATGAGCAGTTCTTC.